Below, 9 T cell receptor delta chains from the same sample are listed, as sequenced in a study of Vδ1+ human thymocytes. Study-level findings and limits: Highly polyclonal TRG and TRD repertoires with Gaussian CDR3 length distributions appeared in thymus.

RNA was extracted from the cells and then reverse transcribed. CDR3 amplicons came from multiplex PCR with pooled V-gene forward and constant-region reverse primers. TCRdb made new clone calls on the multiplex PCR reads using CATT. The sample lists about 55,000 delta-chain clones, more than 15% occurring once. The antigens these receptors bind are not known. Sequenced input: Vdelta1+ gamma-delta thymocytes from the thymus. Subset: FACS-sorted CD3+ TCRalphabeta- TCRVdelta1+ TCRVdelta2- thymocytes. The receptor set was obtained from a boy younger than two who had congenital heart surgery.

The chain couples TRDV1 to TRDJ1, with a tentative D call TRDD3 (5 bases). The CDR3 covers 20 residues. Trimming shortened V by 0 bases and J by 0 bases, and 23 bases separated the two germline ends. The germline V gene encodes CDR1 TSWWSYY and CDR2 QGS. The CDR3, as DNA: TGTGCTCTTGGGGAACTAAGGAAGGTCTACTCGGGGAAGTACACCGATAAACTCATCTTT. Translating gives CALGELRKVYSGKYTDKLIF.

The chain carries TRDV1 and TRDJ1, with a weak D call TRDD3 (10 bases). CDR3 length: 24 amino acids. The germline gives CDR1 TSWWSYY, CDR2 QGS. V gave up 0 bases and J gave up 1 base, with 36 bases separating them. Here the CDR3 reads CALGELILAGAFLPTGGFTDKLIF. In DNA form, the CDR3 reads TGTGCTCTTGGGGAACTAATCCTCGCCGGGGCCTTCCTACCAACTGGGGGATTCACCGATAAACTCATCTTT.

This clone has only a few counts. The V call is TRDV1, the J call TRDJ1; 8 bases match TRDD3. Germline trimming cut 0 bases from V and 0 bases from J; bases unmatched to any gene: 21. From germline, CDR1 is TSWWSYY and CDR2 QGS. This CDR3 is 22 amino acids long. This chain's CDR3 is CALGELRSSLTFLGDYTDKLIF. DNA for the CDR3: TGTGCTCTTGGGGAACTAAGGTCGAGCCTCACCTTTCTGGGGGACTACACCGATAAACTCATCTTT.

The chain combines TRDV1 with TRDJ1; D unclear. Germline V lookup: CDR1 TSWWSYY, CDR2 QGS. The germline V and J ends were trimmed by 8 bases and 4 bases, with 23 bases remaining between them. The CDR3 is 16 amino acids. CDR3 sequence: CALLSPRLAGSDKLIF. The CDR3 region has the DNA TGTGCTCTTCTTTCCCCGAGACTAGCAGGGAGCGATAAACTCATCTTT.

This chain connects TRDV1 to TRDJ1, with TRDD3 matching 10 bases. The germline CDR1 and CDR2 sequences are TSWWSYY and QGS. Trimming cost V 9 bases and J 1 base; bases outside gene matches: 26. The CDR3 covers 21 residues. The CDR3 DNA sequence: TGTGCTCTCTACCTTATTCCTACAGGAATGGGGGATACTAGGGTCACCGATAAACTCATCTTT. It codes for CALYLIPTGMGDTRVTDKLIF.

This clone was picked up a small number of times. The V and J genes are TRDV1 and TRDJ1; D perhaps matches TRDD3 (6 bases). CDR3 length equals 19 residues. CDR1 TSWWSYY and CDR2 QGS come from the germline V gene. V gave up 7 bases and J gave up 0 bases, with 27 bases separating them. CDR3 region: CALEPFPVSTGKYTDKLIF. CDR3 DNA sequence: TGTGCTCTTGAGCCCTTTCCAGTATCAACTGGGAAGTACACCGATAAACTCATCTTT.

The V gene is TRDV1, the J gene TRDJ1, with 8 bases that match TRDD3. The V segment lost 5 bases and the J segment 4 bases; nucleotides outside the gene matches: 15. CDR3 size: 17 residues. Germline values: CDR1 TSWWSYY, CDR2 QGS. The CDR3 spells CALGMNSPYWGVDKLIF. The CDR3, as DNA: TGTGCTCTTGGGATGAATTCCCCGTACTGGGGGGTCGATAAACTCATCTTT.

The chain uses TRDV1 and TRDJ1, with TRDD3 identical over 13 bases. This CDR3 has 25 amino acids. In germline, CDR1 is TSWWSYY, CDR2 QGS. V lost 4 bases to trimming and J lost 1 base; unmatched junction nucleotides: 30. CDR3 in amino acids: CALGATLLKSTGYWGIRGGTDKLIF. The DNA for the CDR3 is TGTGCTCTTGGGGCCACTCTTCTTAAGTCGACAGGGTACTGGGGGATACGCGGGGGCACCGATAAACTCATCTTT.

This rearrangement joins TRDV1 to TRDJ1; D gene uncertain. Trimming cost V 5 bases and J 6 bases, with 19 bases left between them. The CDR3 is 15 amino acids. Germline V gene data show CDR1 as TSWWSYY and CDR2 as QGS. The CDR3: CALGTRIGVRHKLIF. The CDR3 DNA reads TGTGCTCTTGGGACTCGTATCGGGGTACGACATAAACTCATCTTT.